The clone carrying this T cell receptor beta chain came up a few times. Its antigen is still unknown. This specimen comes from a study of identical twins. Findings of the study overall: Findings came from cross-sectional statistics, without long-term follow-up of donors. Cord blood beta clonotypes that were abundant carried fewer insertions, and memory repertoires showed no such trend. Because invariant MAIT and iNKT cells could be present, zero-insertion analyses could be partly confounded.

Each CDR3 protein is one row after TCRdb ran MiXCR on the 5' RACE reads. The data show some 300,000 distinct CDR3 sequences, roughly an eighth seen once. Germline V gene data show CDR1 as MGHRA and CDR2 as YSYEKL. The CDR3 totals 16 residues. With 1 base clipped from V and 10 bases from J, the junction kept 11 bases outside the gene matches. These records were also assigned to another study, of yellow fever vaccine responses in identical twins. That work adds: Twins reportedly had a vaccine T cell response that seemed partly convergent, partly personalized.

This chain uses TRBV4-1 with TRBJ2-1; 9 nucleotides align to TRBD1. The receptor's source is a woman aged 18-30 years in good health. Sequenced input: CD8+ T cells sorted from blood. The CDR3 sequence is CASSQVLGTGQKEQFF. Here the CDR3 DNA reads TGCGCCAGCAGCCAAGTGCTAGGGACAGGGCAGAAGGAGCAGTTCTTC.